The 19 T cell receptor beta chains listed next were all sequenced from one sample in a study of CD8 T cells in ankylosing spondylitis. TCRdb reprocessed the 5' RACE reads via MiXCR and lists one record per CDR3 protein. The sample carries some 330,000 distinct CDR3 sequences, 7% to 9% recorded once. These TCRs are of unknown antigen specificity. General study points: A motif in TCR beta, a set of under ten highly homologous variants, appeared characteristic of ankylosing spondylitis blood.

The specimen was blood, either unsorted or a sorted T cell fraction (not recorded which). The receptor source for this set is a male donor with ankylosing spondylitis.

The chain combines TRBV6-1 with TRBJ1-5; D is uncertain. Germline CDR1 and CDR2: MNHNS and SASEGT. The V end lost 6 bases, the J end lost 6 bases, and 18 bases lay between the germline ends. CDR3 length: 15 residues. The CDR3 spells CASSPGRDSSQPQHF. CDR3 DNA sequence: TGTGCCAGCAGCCCGGGAAGGGATTCTAGTCAGCCCCAGCATTTT.

This chain uses TRBV10-3 with TRBJ2-3, with 13 bases identical to TRBD2. CDR1 is ENHRY and CDR2 is SYGVKD in the germline V gene. V dropped 6 bases and J dropped 2; count of bases not matched to a gene: 5. The CDR3 is made up of 16 amino acids. This chain's CDR3 is CAISRLAGGFTDTQYF. CDR3 sequence (DNA): TGTGCCATCAGCCGACTAGCGGGAGGATTCACAGATACGCAGTATTTT.

This rearrangement joins TRBV7-9 to TRBJ2-1; 8 bases are a match to TRBD2. CDR3 size: 12 residues. Germline values: CDR1 SEHNR, CDR2 FQNEAQ (reference sequence). With V trimmed by 10 bases and J by 7 bases, 6 bases remained unmatched. The CDR3 DNA sequence: TGTGCCACCAGGACTAGCTTTAATGAGCAGTTCTTC. This sequence encodes CATRTSFNEQFF.

This clonotype was counted at least ten times. V usage is TRBV20-1 and J usage is TRBJ2-1; D perhaps matches TRBD2 (7 bases). Germline V gives CDR1 DFQATT, CDR2 SNEGSKA (reference sequence). The CDR3 runs to 13 residues. CDR3 protein: CRGGQERYNEQFF. For the CDR3, the DNA is TGCAGGGGGGGGCAGGAACGCTACAATGAGCAGTTCTTC.

In this sample, this clonotype turned up a few times. V and J are TRBV10-3 and TRBJ2-7, with TRBD1 matching over 10 bases. This CDR3 has 15 amino acids. V trimming: 5 bases; J trimming: 3 bases; junction bases outside the gene matches: 7. CDR1 is ENHRY, CDR2 SYGVKD, per germline. CDR3 sequence reads: CAISKDRGSSYEQYF. CDR3 nucleotide sequence: TGTGCCATCAGTAAGGACAGGGGGAGTAGCTACGAGCAGTACTTC.

This clonotype was seen a handful of times. The rearrangement links TRBV30 to TRBJ1-4, with D possibly matching TRBD1 (6 bases). Germline lookup yields CDR1 GTSNPN and CDR2 SVGIG (reference sequence). The CDR3 has 14 amino acids. The germline V and J ends were trimmed by 4 bases and 7 bases, with 16 bases remaining between them. The CDR3 DNA reads TGTGCCTGGAACTTACTGACAGGCGGTGAAAAACTGTTTTTT. Translation: CAWNLLTGGEKLFF.

This chain links TRBV7-3 with TRBJ2-7, with a weak D call TRBD2 (5 bases). The CDR3 runs to 14 residues. The germline gives CDR1 SGHTA, CDR2 FQGTGA. Trimming pared 8 bases from V and 2 bases from J, leaving 16 bases between. For the CDR3, the DNA is TGTGCCAGCTATGCGAGGGAACCTACCTACGAGCAGTACTTC. Its protein is CASYAREPTYEQYF.

This clonotype has a handful of counts. V and J are TRBV29-1 and TRBJ2-7, with 8 nucleotides matching TRBD1. V lost 4 bases, J lost 4 bases, and 6 bases stayed unmatched. This CDR3 comprises 13 residues. Germline values: CDR1 SQVTM, CDR2 ANQGSEA. The CDR3 sequence: CSVGAGTGYEQYF. Here the CDR3 DNA reads TGCAGCGTTGGAGCCGGGACAGGTTACGAGCAGTACTTC.

This sequence joins TRBV20-1 and TRBJ2-1, with 8 positions matching TRBD2. Losses at the gene ends were 2 bases for V and 9 bases for J; bases not matched to a gene: 12. Germline-derived CDR1 and CDR2 are DFQATT and SNEGSKA (reference sequence). The CDR3 loop spans 15 amino acids. CDR3: CSARNRGSGSFEQFF. The DNA of the CDR3 is TGCAGTGCTAGAAACCGGGGCAGCGGGAGTTTTGAGCAGTTCTTC.

The chain carries TRBV19 and TRBJ1-5; D is uncertain. Germline V CDR1 and CDR2: LNHDA, SQIVND (reference sequence). The CDR3 extends over 14 amino acids. The V and J ends lost 6 bases and 2 bases respectively, with 11 bases between them. CDR3 nucleotide sequence: TGTGCCAGTAGCCAATGGGTTGGCAATCAGCCCCAGCATTTT. Amino acid sequence: CASSQWVGNQPQHF.

This clonotype has more than one count but fewer than ten. V is TRBV7-8 and J is TRBJ2-7; TRBD1 aligns across 9 bases. The trim removed 1 base at V and 5 bases at J, leaving 3 bases unmatched. Germline values: CDR1 SGHVS, CDR2 FQNEAQ. The CDR3 runs 14 residues. CDR3 nucleotide sequence: TGTGCCAGCAGCTTAGGACAGGGGGTCAACGAGCAGTACTTC. This encodes CASSLGQGVNEQYF.

This chain connects TRBV20-1 to TRBJ2-1, with 9 bases identical to TRBD2. Germline values: CDR1 DFQATT, CDR2 SNEGSKA (reference sequence). J was trimmed by 14 bases and V by 0 bases; bases with no gene match: 17. This CDR3 spans 16 amino acids. In nucleotides, the CDR3 is TGCAGTGCTAGAGATCGCCTAGCCAGTGGACTAGCGAGGGAGTTCTTC. Amino acid sequence: CSARDRLASGLAREFF.

The CDR3 sequence is CAWSRAVGSYEQYF. In DNA form, the CDR3 reads TGTGCCTGGAGTAGGGCAGTCGGGTCCTACGAGCAGTACTTC. V is TRBV30 and J is TRBJ2-7; unclear D gene. V gave up 2 bases and J gave up 1 base, with 12 bases separating them. This CDR3 contains 14 residues. Germline V gene data show CDR1 as GTSNPN and CDR2 as SVGIG (reference sequence). Drawing the rest from reference TRBV30 and TRBJ2-7, the complete variable domain is SQTIHQWPATLVQPVGSPLSLECTVEGTSNPNLYWYRQAAGRGLQLLFYSVGIGQISSEVPQNLSASRPQDRQFILSSKKLLLSDSGFYLCAWSRAVGSYEQYFGPGTRLTVT.

The genes are TRBV6-1 and TRBJ2-7, with 9 positions matching TRBD2. The V gene's germline CDR1 is MNHNS and CDR2 SASEGT. The CDR3 has 15 amino acids. Trimming cost V 6 bases and J 5 bases; bases outside gene matches: 11. CDR3 sequence reads: CASSLLAGDLNEQYF. The CDR3 bases are TGTGCCAGCAGCCTCTTAGCGGGAGACCTTAACGAGCAGTACTTC.

In its sample, this clonotype was seen a few times. The chain couples TRBV20-1 to TRBJ2-1; D unresolved. The CDR3 consists of 13 residues. CDR1 and CDR2 from the germline V gene are DFQATT and SNEGSKA (reference sequence). Trimming left V 7 bases short and J 2 bases short, with 12 bases between. The CDR3 reads CSDSSATYNEQFF. The CDR3, as DNA: TGCAGTGATTCCAGCGCGACCTACAATGAGCAGTTCTTC.

The chain has TRBV24-1 and TRBJ1-2; perhaps TRBD1 as D (6 bases). Germline V gene data show CDR1 as KGHDR and CDR2 as SFDVKD. The CDR3 is 15 residues long. The ends were cut back, 4 bases at V and 3 bases at J, with 14 bases in the middle. The CDR3 region is CATSDPGRGHYGYTF. CDR3 DNA sequence: TGTGCCACCAGTGACCCAGGCAGGGGACACTATGGCTACACCTTC.

The table lists this clonotype with a few counts. This sequence joins TRBV19 and TRBJ2-7; D is possibly TRBD1 or TRBD2 (5 bases each). The CDR3 contains 15 residues. The V end was cut by 3 bases, the J end by 2 bases, with 14 bases between. Germline V gene data show CDR1 as LNHDA and CDR2 as SQIVND (reference sequence). The chain's CDR3 is CASSISGTDAYEQYF. The CDR3 nucleotides read TGTGCCAGTAGTATCTCCGGGACCGATGCCTACGAGCAGTACTTC.

The table lists this clonotype with many counts. The chain joins TRBV29-1 to TRBJ2-2; 11 nucleotides match TRBD2. Trimming removed 1 base from V and 5 bases from J; junction bases left unmatched: 9. The CDR3 spans 17 residues. Germline V gives CDR1 SQVTM, CDR2 ANQGSEA. CDR3 nucleotide sequence: TGCAGCGTTGAAGCCCGGGGGCTAGCGGGAGGAACCGGGGAGCTGTTTTTT. It encodes CSVEARGLAGGTGELFF.

CDR3 protein: CASSQTSDETQYF. In DNA form, the CDR3 reads TGTGCCAGCAGTCAGACTAGCGATGAGACCCAGTACTTC. The chain employs TRBV12-3 or TRBV12-4 and TRBJ2-5; 8 bases match TRBD2. The ends lost 5 bases at V and 5 bases at J; junction bases unmatched: 4. The CDR3 is 13 residues long.